The 23 T cell receptor beta chains in this list originate from one sample, sequenced in a study of molecular identifiers for immune sequencing clone quantification. TCRdb re-derived calls from the PCR reads in MiXCR, one entry per CDR3 protein. The data hold 490,000 or so distinct CDR3 sequences, with about a fifth observed a single time. Sequencing input: naive CD8+ T cells from blood, with Jurkat cell RNA spiked in. Subset given: FACS-sorted CD8+CD4-CCR7+CD45RA+ naive T cells. Source of these receptors: a human donor in good health. Some libraries in this study had Jurkat cell RNA spiked in.

The V gene is TRBV4-2, the J gene TRBJ2-7; TRBD1 or TRBD2 may be the D gene (5 bases each). The CDR3 sequence is 13 residues long. CDR1 and CDR2 (germline): LGHNA, YNFKEQ. V lost 4 bases and J 6 bases, leaving 13 bases between the germline ends. The CDR3 region has the DNA TGTGCCAGCAGCCCCCTGGGGGTGGGCGAGCAGTACTTC. Translated: CASSPLGVGEQYF.

This clonotype showed up just a few times. The J gene is TRBJ2-4, the V gene TRBV19; TRBD1 matches 9 bases. The V gene's germline CDR1 is LNHDA and CDR2 SQIVND (reference sequence). The junction had 10 bases not matched to a gene; V was cut back by 6 bases and J by 7 bases. The CDR3 spans 15 residues. The CDR3 DNA reads TGTGCCAGTAGCCTGGACAGGGGCGGTTGGAACATTCAGTACTTC. This sequence encodes CASSLDRGGWNIQYF. Full variable domain (missing parts from reference TRBV19 and TRBJ2-4): DGGITQSPKYLFRKEGQNVTLSCEQNLNHDAMYWYRQDPGQGLRLIYYSQIVNDFQKGDIAEGYSVSREKKESFPLTVTSAQKNPTAFYLCASSLDRGGWNIQYFGAGTRLSVL.

This clonotype was counted between two and nine times. The V and J genes are TRBV20-1 and TRBJ1-2; TRBD1 is a possible D gene (5 bases). The CDR3 totals 13 residues. With 1 base removed from V and 6 bases from J, the gap between germline ends came to 12 bases. CDR1 is DFQATT, CDR2 SNEGSKA, per germline (reference sequence). The CDR3 sequence: CSARGNVGDGYTF. The CDR3 DNA reads as TGCAGTGCTAGAGGGAATGTAGGGGATGGCTACACCTTC.

The chain has TRBV10-2 and TRBJ2-4, with D tentatively TRBD1 (7 bases). The V gene lost 6 bases and the J gene lost 0 bases, with 15 bases spanning the gap. Germline lookup yields CDR1 WSHSY and CDR2 SAAADI. The CDR3 has 16 residues. The CDR3 bases are TGCGCCAGCAGGGAGGGACAGCTATTAGCCAAAAACATTCAGTACTTC. Amino acids: CASREGQLLAKNIQYF.

This clonotype was seen ten or more times. The chain uses TRBV4-1 and TRBJ2-1; 12 positions agree with TRBD2. CDR1 and CDR2 (germline): MGHRA, YSYEKL. The CDR3 extends over 15 amino acids. J gave up 9 bases and V 0 bases, and 3 bases lay outside the gene matches. CDR3 protein: CASSQDGLAGSEQFF. DNA of the CDR3: TGCGCCAGCAGCCAAGATGGACTAGCGGGGAGTGAGCAGTTCTTC.

This clonotype was observed a handful of times. Compared with germline, one end of the junction differs, possibly owing to a read error. CDR3: CSVVAGHHTGELLF. The CDR3 nucleotides read TGCAGCGTTGTCGCGGGACATCACACCGGGGAGCTGCTTTTT. V is TRBV29-1 and J is TRBJ2-2; TRBD1 or TRBD2 may be the D gene (6 bases each). The CDR3 has 14 residues. Looked up from germline, CDR1 is SQVTM and CDR2 is ANQGSEA.

The table lists this clonotype with a few counts. A much bigger clone sits one base away, suggesting this may be a read error. The chain uses TRBV5-4 and TRBJ1-2, with unresolved D. CDR1 and CDR2 (germline): SGHNT, YYREEE (reference sequence). The CDR3 spans 14 residues. CDR3 DNA: TGTACCAGCAGCGTGGCAGGCAGCCCCTATGGCTACACCTTC. Its translation is CTSSVAGSPYGYTF.

In regard to this clonotype: Given a much more abundant clone one base away, this may be a read error. The CDR3 ends on some other residue instead of the conserved phenylalanine or tryptophan, so this is likely a read error. The chain links TRBV7-9 to TRBJ2-5; a weak D match, TRBD2 (6 bases). This CDR3 contains 15 residues. V lost 3 bases, J lost 5 bases, and 16 bases lay in between. Germline CDR1 and CDR2: SEHNR and FQNEAQ (reference sequence). The CDR3 DNA follows: TGTGCCAGCAGCTTCCCGGGACTCTCGGGCGAGACCCAGTACCTC. This sequence encodes CASSFPGLSGETQYL.

This clonotype turned up a few times. The V and J genes are TRBV30 and TRBJ1-5; no firm D call. This CDR3 has 14 residues. The ends were cut back, 1 base at V and 1 base at J, with 8 bases in the middle. Per the germline V gene, CDR1 is GTSNPN and CDR2 is SVGIG (reference sequence). The CDR3 sequence is CAWSGEGSNQPQHF. The CDR3 DNA reads as TGTGCCTGGAGTGGGGAGGGCAGCAATCAGCCCCAGCATTTT. Drawing the rest from reference TRBV30 and TRBJ1-5, the complete variable domain is SQTIHQWPATLVQPVGSPLSLECTVEGTSNPNLYWYRQAAGRGLQLLFYSVGIGQISSEVPQNLSASRPQDRQFILSSKKLLLSDSGFYLCAWSGEGSNQPQHFGDGTRLSIL.

This clonotype was detected many times. This chain links TRBV7-2 with TRBJ1-4; perhaps TRBD1 as D (5 bases). Germline V lookup: CDR1 SGHTA, CDR2 FQGNSA. The CDR3 length is 15 residues. V was trimmed by 1 base and J by 8 bases, leaving 14 bases between them. CDR3 protein: CASSLVLDTGEKLFF. DNA for the CDR3: TGTGCCAGCAGCTTAGTTCTGGACACGGGGGAAAAACTGTTTTTT.

This clonotype was seen a handful of times. The chain uses TRBV19 and TRBJ1-2; D is undetermined. The CDR3 is made up of 13 amino acids. V lost 3 bases, J lost 2 bases, and 7 bases lay in between. Germline values: CDR1 LNHDA, CDR2 SQIVND (reference sequence). In nucleotides, the CDR3 is TGTGCCAGTAGTATCGACGGAAACTATGGCTACACCTTC. Protein sequence: CASSIDGNYGYTF.

A single count supports this clonotype. The chain couples TRBV11-2 to TRBJ2-7, with D unresolved. This CDR3 comprises 15 residues. Germline V gives CDR1 SGHAT, CDR2 FQNNGV. The germline V and J ends were trimmed by 3 bases and 0 bases, with 12 bases remaining between them. The DNA of the CDR3 is TGTGCCAGCAGCTTCCAATTGGGGATCTCCTACGAGCAGTACTTC. Encoded protein: CASSFQLGISYEQYF.

A note on this clonotype: A much larger clonotype is one base distant, so this may be a read error. The chain uses TRBV12-3 or TRBV12-4 and TRBJ2-3; no definite D call. This CDR3 region has 13 residues. The CDR3 nucleotides read TGTGCCGGCAGTTTTAGGGATCCAGATACGCAGTATTTT. Protein: CAGSFRDPDTQYF.

Note on this clonotype: A much larger clone differs by one base, so this may be a read error. V gene TRBV4-3 combines with J gene TRBJ2-3; 11 bases are a match to TRBD2. This CDR3 has 14 amino acids. The germline CDR1 and CDR2 sequences are LGHNA and YSLEER. CDR3 loop: CASGTSGGTGTQYF. The CDR3 bases are TGCGCCAGCGGGACTAGCGGAGGCACAGGTACGCAGTATTTT.

As regards this clonotype: A much larger clone differs by one base, so this may be a read error. The genes are TRBV28 and TRBJ2-5, with D possibly TRBD2 on 6 matching bases. Trimming removed 5 bases at V and 5 bases at J, with 18 bases between. Germline V gene sequence: CDR1 MDHEN, CDR2 SYDVKM. The CDR3 runs to 15 residues. The CDR3 DNA is TGTGCCAGCAGTGCTTTAGCGGTCCTCGGGGAGACCCAGTACTTC. This codes for CASSALAVLGETQYF.

A few counts support this clonotype. This chain joins TRBV4-3 and TRBJ2-1; 10 positions match TRBD1. The CDR3 length is 18 residues. Germline V gene lookup returns CDR1 LGHNA and CDR2 YSLEER. Unmatched junction bases numbered 13, after V lost 0 bases and J lost 8 bases. CDR3 nucleotide sequence: TGCGCCAGCAGCCAAGACAAAGCCACCGGGACAGGGGCCGATGAGCAGTTCTTC. Its translation is CASSQDKATGTGADEQFF.

This clonotype was observed a handful of times. This rearrangement joins TRBV6-6 to TRBJ1-1, with D possibly TRBD1 on 5 matching bases. Trimming stripped 6 bases from V and 0 bases from J, with 14 bases between. Germline assignment: CDR1 MNHNY and CDR2 SVGAGI (reference sequence). The CDR3 is 15 residues long. The CDR3 loop reads CASSGRTGLNTEAFF. In DNA form, the CDR3 reads TGTGCCAGCAGCGGCCGCACAGGATTGAACACTGAAGCTTTCTTT.

This clonotype was counted ten times or more. This chain joins TRBV2 and TRBJ2-2, with D perhaps TRBD2 (5 bases). Trimming cost V 6 bases and J 0 bases, with 8 bases left between them. This CDR3 spans 14 amino acids. Germline lookup yields CDR1 SNHLY and CDR2 FYNNEI. The CDR3 sequence: CASRDGANTGELFF. DNA of the CDR3: TGTGCCAGCAGAGACGGGGCGAACACCGGGGAGCTGTTTTTT. Full variable domain (remainder filled in from reference TRBV2 and TRBJ2-2): EPEVTQTPSHQVTQMGQEVILRCVPISNHLYFYWYRQILGQKVEFLVSFYNNEISEKSEIFDDQFSVERPDGSNFTLKIRSTKLEDSAMYFCASRDGANTGELFFGEGSRLTVL.

In this sample, this clonotype turned up a few times. The gene calls are TRBV7-9 and TRBJ2-7, with TRBD2 matching over 7 bases. This CDR3 is 14 amino acids long. The germline V gene encodes CDR1 SEHNR and CDR2 FQNEAQ (reference sequence). The V and J ends lost 7 bases and 3 bases, in that order; junction bases with no gene match: 9. CDR3: CASTNPGGGYEQYF. The CDR3 DNA follows: TGTGCCAGCACCAACCCGGGAGGCGGCTACGAGCAGTACTTC. Full variable domain (missing parts from reference TRBV7-9 and TRBJ2-7): DTGVSQNPRHKITKRGQNVTFRCDPISEHNRLYWYRQTLGQGPEFLTYFQNEAQLEKSRLLSDRFSAERPKGSFSTLEIQRTEQGDSAMYLCASTNPGGGYEQYFGPGTRLTVT.

There are many counts of this clonotype. V usage is TRBV4-1 and J usage is TRBJ1-1; 9 nucleotides agree with TRBD1. This CDR3 spans 14 amino acids. The germline CDR1 and CDR2 sequences are MGHRA and YSYEKL. After removal of 5 bases from V and 5 bases from J, the junction contained 6 bases not matched to a gene. CDR3 in amino acids: CASSGPGQGTEAFF. The CDR3 DNA follows: TGCGCCAGCAGCGGGCCGGGACAGGGTACTGAAGCTTTCTTT.

This clonotype was seen only a few times. The rearrangement joins TRBV11-2 to TRBJ1-1, with D possibly TRBD1 on 6 matching bases. Per the germline V gene, CDR1 is SGHAT and CDR2 is FQNNGV. The CDR3 loop spans 11 amino acids. V gave up 7 bases and J gave up 6 bases, with 9 bases separating them. The CDR3 sequence is CASKGGPEAFF. CDR3 sequence (DNA): TGTGCCAGCAAGGGGGGTCCTGAAGCTTTCTTT.

The rearrangement joins TRBV28 to TRBJ2-7; TRBD1 aligns across 7 bases. Germline CDR1 is MDHEN and CDR2 is SYDVKM. This CDR3 region has 14 residues. V lost 6 bases to trimming and J lost 2 bases; unmatched junction nucleotides: 7. The chain's CDR3 is CASRPSTGAYEQYF. The CDR3 DNA is TGTGCCAGCAGACCTAGCACAGGGGCCTACGAGCAGTACTTC.

For this clonotype: Mismatch with germline at one junction end may stem from a read error. This chain joins TRBV7-9 and TRBJ2-2, with D perhaps matching TRBD2 (6 bases). Looked up from germline, CDR1 is SEHNR and CDR2 is FQNEAQ (reference sequence). The CDR3 loop spans 13 amino acids. CDR3 nucleotides: TGTGCCAGCAGCTTAGACGGGGCCGGGGGGCTGTTTTTT. Protein product: CASSLDGAGGLFF.